A single sample is the source of the 10 T cell receptor beta chains below, sequenced in a study of post-analysis software for immune sequencing data (dated by TCRdb to between 2015 and 2017). Study-wide findings and limitations: Roughly 5 TRBV segments, including TRBV5-6, TRBV5-1 and TRBV20-1, were significantly more frequent in patients than controls.

These receptors lack a known antigen. Library preparation employed PCR. Reads for this sample came from an Illumina HiSeq 2500. To reduce PCR and sequencing biases, unique molecular identifiers were incorporated into the TCR beta cDNA libraries. Clones were called with MiXCR by TCRdb after fastp trimmed the public reads at Q25, and only in-frame beta chains were retained. Each CDR3 protein gets just one entry, which takes the most common genes and DNA from the rows behind it. The sample contains some 800,000 distinct CDR3 sequences, roughly 50% of them found a single time. The ten largest clonotypes hold approximately 4.4% of the sample. The specimen sequenced was blood. These receptors all stem from a girl aged 10-17 years with multiple sclerosis.

The chain combines TRBV20-1 with TRBJ1-6; D is possibly TRBD1 (6 bases). CDR1 and CDR2 from the germline V gene are DFQATT and SNEGSKA (reference sequence). Trimming took off 5 bases at V and 7 bases at J, with 15 bases between the two ends. This CDR3 has 14 residues. The chain's CDR3 is CSAQPGQINSPLHF. DNA for the CDR3: TGCAGTGCTCAGCCGGGACAAATCAATTCACCCCTCCACTTT.

This clonotype turned up a few times. The chain links TRBV12-3 or TRBV12-4 to TRBJ2-5; D might be TRBD1 (5 bases). V lost 3 bases to trimming and J lost 5 bases, with 13 bases between them. This CDR3 is 14 amino acids long. CDR3 loop: CASSFSGIWETQYF. CDR3 in DNA: TGTGCCAGCAGTTTTTCAGGGATCTGGGAGACCCAGTACTTC.

The genes are TRBV9 and TRBJ2-1, with D tentatively TRBD1 (5 bases). V was clipped by 3 bases and J by 7 bases, with 8 bases between them. This CDR3 comprises 12 residues. The germline V gene has CDR1 SGDLS and CDR2 YYNGEE. The CDR3 DNA follows: TGTGCCAGCAGCGCAGGGAAAAATGAGCAGTTCTTC. It specifies CASSAGKNEQFF. Looking up the rest from reference TRBV9 and TRBJ2-1 gives the full variable domain: DSGVTQTPKHLITATGQRVTLRCSPRSGDLSVYWYQQSLDQGLQFLIQYYNGEERAKGNILERFSAQQFPDLHSELNLSSLELGDSALYFCASSAGKNEQFFGPGTRLTVL.

For this clonotype: Given a much more abundant clone one base away, this may be a read error. The chain combines TRBV6-1 with TRBJ2-1; TRBD2 matches 10 bases. The germline V gene has CDR1 MNHNS and CDR2 SASEGT. Germline trimming cut 8 bases from V and 4 bases from J; bases unmatched to any gene: 8. The CDR3 runs to 15 residues. DNA for the CDR3: TGTGCCAGCGGTGCGACTAGCGGGTCATACAATGAGCAGTTCTTC. It encodes CASGATSGSYNEQFF.

A remark on this clonotype: Since a much larger clone is just one base distant, this may be a read error. The chain employs TRBV6-5 and TRBJ2-7; the match to TRBD2 covers 8 bases. The CDR3 consists of 13 residues. The V gene's germline CDR1 is MNHEY and CDR2 SVGAGI. Trimming took 6 bases from V and 3 from J; bases not matched to a gene: 4. The CDR3 DNA reads as TGTGCCAGCAGGTCCGGGACTAGCTACGAGCAGTACTTC. It yields the protein CASRSGTSYEQYF.

The chain uses TRBV7-2 and TRBJ2-7; 8 nucleotides agree with TRBD1. J was trimmed by 0 bases and V by 4 bases; bases with no gene match: 8. The CDR3 is 16 amino acids. Per germline, CDR1 SGHTA and CDR2 FQGNSA. The CDR3 coding sequence is TGTGCCAGCAGCTCTATTACAGGGGGTCCCTCCTACGAGCAGTACTTC. Amino acids: CASSSITGGPSYEQYF.

This clonotype has just a few counts. The V and J genes are TRBV30 and TRBJ1-4, with D maybe TRBD1 (5 bases). CDR3 length: 12 amino acids. The ends were cut back, 8 bases at V and 10 bases at J, with 17 bases in the middle. Germline V CDR1 and CDR2: GTSNPN, SVGIG (reference sequence). The CDR3 spells CASPSGGGKLFF. The CDR3 DNA reads TGTGCCAGCCCCTCGGGGGGGGGAAAACTGTTTTTT.

The chain carries TRBV7-9 and TRBJ2-1, with TRBD2 as a possible D gene (5 bases). There are 20 residues in the CDR3. Germline lookup yields CDR1 SEHNR and CDR2 FQNEAQ (reference sequence). The ends were cut back, 0 bases at V and 0 bases at J, with 21 bases in the middle. The CDR3 spells CASSLAISPARVSSYNEQFF. DNA for the CDR3: TGTGCCAGCAGCTTAGCCATTAGCCCCGCGCGGGTCAGCTCCTACAATGAGCAGTTCTTC.

The rearrangement joins TRBV27 to TRBJ1-6; D unresolved. Trimming took off 5 bases at V and 2 bases at J, with 7 bases between the two ends. Germline CDR1 MNHEY, CDR2 SMNVEV (reference sequence). The CDR3 loop spans 14 amino acids. The CDR3 DNA reads TGTGCCAGCAGTCCCTCCGCCTATAATTCACCCCTCCACTTT. It yields the protein CASSPSAYNSPLHF.

This rearrangement joins TRBV11-3 to TRBJ2-1; TRBD2 aligns across 10 bases. Germline V gives CDR1 SGHNT, CDR2 YENEEA. This CDR3 spans 17 amino acids. V lost 3 bases and J lost 8; bases outside the gene matches: 13. CDR3 amino acids: CASSFRLAGVPRDEQFF. The DNA for the CDR3 is TGTGCCAGCAGCTTTAGGCTAGCGGGAGTCCCTCGTGATGAGCAGTTCTTC.